The rows below give T cell receptor beta chains drawn from one sample of a study of CD8+CD57+ T cells in acquired aplastic anemia. TCRdb processed the reads anew with MiXCR; each CDR3 protein has one entry. Among more than 100,000 distinct CDR3 sequences listed, 40% to 60% were seen once. Sample: sorted CD4+, CD8+, or CD8+CD57+ T cells (not recorded which) from PBMCs. The receptors derive from a human donor in good health, serving as a control. Each CDR3 is given with its conserved first and last residue.

j_gene	v_gene	len	CDR3aa
TRBJ1-4	TRBV10-3	14	CAIGSGTNKEKLFF
TRBJ2-5	TRBV7-3	15	CASSFSGGYGETQYF
TRBJ2-3	TRBV6-1	17	CASSEGGSSGVGDTQYF
TRBJ1-6	TRBV7-9	13	CASSLGGWSPLHF
TRBJ1-5	TRBV19	13	CASRRTAHQPQHF
TRBJ2-3	TRBV20-1	14	CSAASGTGEDTQYF
TRBJ2-3	TRBV11-2	15	CASSLSSGGTDTQYF
TRBJ1-1	TRBV15	11	CATNRDGPNPF
TRBJ2-5	TRBV11-2	17	CASSLVVRTGTHETQYF
TRBJ1-1	TRBV7-9	13	CASRRQGTTEAFF
TRBJ1-3	TRBV7-2	14	CASSFWGRIDTIYF
TRBJ1-2	TRBV10-3	13	CATMTAANYGYTF
TRBJ2-5	TRBV7-2	16	CASSLVGRTSRETQYF
TRBJ2-3	TRBV6-1	11	CASSGLVPQYF
TRBJ2-1	TRBV20-1	15	CSARVQAGTYNEQFF
TRBJ1-1	TRBV5-5	15	CASSLQRSGSTEAFF
TRBJ2-5	TRBV19	15	CASHVSGGLQETQYF
TRBJ1-5	TRBV3-1	17	CASSPTTTGYSNQPQHF
TRBJ2-2	TRBV6-1	14	CASNRDVLTGELFF